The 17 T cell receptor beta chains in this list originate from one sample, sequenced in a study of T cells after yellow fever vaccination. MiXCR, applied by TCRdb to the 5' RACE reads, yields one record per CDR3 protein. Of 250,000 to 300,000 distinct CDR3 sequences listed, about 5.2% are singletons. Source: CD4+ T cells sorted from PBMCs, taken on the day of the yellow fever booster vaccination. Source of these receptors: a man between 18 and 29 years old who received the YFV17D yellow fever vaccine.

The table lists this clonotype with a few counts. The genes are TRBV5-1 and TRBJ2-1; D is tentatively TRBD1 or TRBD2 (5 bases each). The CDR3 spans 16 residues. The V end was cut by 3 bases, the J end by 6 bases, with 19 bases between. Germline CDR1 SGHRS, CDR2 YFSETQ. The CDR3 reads CASSSGTGTRRNEQFF. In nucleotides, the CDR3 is TGCGCCAGCAGCTCGGGTACCGGGACCCGTCGCAATGAGCAGTTCTTC.

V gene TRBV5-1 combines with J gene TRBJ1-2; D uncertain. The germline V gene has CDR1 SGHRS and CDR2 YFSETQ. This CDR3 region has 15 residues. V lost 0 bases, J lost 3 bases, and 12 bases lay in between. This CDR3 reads CASSLGPGMDYGYTF. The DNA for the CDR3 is TGCGCCAGCAGCTTGGGACCGGGGATGGACTATGGCTACACCTTC.

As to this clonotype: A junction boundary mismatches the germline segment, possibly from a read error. CDR3 in DNA: TGTGCCAGCAGGTTGGCCTATCGGAACACCGGGGAGCTGTTTTTT. Translated: CASRLAYRNTGELFF. The genes are TRBV5-5 and TRBJ2-2; D unclear. CDR1 and CDR2 (germline): SGHKS, YYEKEE (reference sequence). CDR3 length equals 15 residues.

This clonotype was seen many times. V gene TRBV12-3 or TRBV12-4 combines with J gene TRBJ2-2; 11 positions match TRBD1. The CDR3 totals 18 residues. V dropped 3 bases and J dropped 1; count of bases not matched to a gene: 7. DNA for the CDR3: TGTGCCAGCAGTTTCCCCGGGACAGGGGGACAGAACACCGGGGAGCTGTTTTTT. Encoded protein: CASSFPGTGGQNTGELFF.

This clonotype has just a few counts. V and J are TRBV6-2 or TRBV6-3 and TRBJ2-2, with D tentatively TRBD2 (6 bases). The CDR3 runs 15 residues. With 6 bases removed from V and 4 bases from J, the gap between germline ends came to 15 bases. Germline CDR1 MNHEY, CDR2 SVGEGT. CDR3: CASSSRRGSTGELFF. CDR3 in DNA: TGTGCCAGCAGCTCCCGCCGGGGGAGCACCGGGGAGCTGTTTTTT.

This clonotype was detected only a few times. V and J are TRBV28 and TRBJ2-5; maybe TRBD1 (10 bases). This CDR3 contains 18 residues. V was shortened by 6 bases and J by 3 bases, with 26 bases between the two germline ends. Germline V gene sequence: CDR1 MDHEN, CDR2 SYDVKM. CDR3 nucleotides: TGTGCCAGCAGCCTAGCGGGACAGGGGTCTGCATCGAAAGAGACCCAGTACTTC. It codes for CASSLAGQGSASKETQYF.

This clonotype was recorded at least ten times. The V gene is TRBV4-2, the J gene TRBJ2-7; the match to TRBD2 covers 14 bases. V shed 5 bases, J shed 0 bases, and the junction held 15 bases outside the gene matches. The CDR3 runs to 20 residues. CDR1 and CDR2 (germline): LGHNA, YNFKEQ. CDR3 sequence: CASSRPSGTSGGQNSYEQYV. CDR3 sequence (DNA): TGTGCCAGCAGCAGACCCTCCGGGACTAGCGGGGGCCAGAACTCCTACGAGCAGTACGTC.

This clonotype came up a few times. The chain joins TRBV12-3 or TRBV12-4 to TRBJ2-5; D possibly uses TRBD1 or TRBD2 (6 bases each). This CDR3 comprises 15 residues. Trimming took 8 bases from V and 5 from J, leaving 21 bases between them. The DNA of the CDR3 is TGTGCCAGCGGATCCGGGGGCAGGGGTAGGGAGACCCAGTACTTC. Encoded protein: CASGSGGRGRETQYF.

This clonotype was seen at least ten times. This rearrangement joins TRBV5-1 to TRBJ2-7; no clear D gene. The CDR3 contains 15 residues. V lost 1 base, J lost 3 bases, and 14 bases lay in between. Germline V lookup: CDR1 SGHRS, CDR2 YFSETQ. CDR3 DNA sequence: TGCGCCAGCAGCTTGTCTTCCGACGTTAGCTACGAGCAGTACTTC. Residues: CASSLSSDVSYEQYF.

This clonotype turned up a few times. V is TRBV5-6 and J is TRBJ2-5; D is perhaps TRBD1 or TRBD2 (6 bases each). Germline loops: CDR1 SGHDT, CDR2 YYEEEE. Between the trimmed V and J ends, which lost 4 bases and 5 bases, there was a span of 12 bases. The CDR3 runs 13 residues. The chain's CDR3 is CASSVTRGETQYF. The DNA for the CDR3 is TGTGCCAGCAGCGTGACTAGGGGGGAGACCCAGTACTTC.

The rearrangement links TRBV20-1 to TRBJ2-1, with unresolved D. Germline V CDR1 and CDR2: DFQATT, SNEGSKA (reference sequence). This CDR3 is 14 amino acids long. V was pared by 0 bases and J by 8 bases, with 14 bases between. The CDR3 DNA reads TGCAGTGCTAGAGATAGGGCTGGAGCCCATGAGCAGTTCTTC. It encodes CSARDRAGAHEQFF.

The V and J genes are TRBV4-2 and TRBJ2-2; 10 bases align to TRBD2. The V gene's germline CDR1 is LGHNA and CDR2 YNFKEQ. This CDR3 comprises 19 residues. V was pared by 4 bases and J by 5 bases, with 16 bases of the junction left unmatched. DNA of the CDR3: TGTGCCAGCAGCCGAACAAGTGCCGTTAGCGGGGGGTGGACCGGGGAGCTGTTTTTT. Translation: CASSRTSAVSGGWTGELFF.

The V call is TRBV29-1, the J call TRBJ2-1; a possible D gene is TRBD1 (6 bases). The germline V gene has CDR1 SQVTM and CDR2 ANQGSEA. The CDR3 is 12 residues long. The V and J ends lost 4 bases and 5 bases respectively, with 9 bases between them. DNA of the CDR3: TGCAGCGTTGCAGGGGCGGACAATGAGCAGTTCTTC. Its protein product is CSVAGADNEQFF.

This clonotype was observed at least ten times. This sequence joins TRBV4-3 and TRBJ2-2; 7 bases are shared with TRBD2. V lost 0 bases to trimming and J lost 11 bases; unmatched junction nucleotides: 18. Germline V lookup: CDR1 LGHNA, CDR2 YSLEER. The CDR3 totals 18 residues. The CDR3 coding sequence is TGCGCCAGCAGCCAAGACACGAGAGCTGCAGGGAGGGTCGGTGAGCTGTTTTTT. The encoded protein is CASSQDTRAAGRVGELFF.

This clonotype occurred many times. In DNA form, the CDR3 reads TGTGCCACCAGCCGGGACAGGGGGAAAGAGACCCAGTACTTC. The encoded protein is CATSRDRGKETQYF. This chain links TRBV15 with TRBJ2-5; the match to TRBD1 covers 11 bases. Germline V lookup: CDR1 LNHNV, CDR2 YYDKDF (reference sequence). The V gene end was trimmed by 5 bases and the J gene end by 3 bases; junction bases not matched to a gene: 2. CDR3 length: 14 amino acids.

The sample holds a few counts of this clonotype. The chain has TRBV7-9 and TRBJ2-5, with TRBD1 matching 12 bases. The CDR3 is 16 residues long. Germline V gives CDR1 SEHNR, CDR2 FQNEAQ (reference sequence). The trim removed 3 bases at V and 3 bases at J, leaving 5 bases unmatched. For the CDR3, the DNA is TGTGCCAGCAGCTTGGGGGACAGGGGGCTAAAAGAGACCCAGTACTTC. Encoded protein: CASSLGDRGLKETQYF.

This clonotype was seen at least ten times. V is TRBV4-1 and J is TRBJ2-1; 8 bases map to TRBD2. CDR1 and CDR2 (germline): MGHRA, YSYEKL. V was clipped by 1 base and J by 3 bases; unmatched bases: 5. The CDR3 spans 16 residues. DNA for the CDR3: TGCGCCAGCAGCCAAGCCCCCGGGACTAGCTACAATGAGCAGTTCTTC. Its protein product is CASSQAPGTSYNEQFF.